This T cell receptor beta chain is drawn from a study of T cell repertoires in cytomegalovirus infection. Study context: Both recently identified HLA-C-restricted and well-studied HLA-B-restricted CMV epitopes were used in the study. Through public TCR beta signatures, both CMV infection and matching HLA type were indicated. Overall study findings and caveats: CMV carriers with the relevant HLA were identified by cumulative public TCR beta family frequency. Ex vivo responses were dominated by HLA-C-restricted CMV-specific TCR beta clonotypes.

This clonotype was observed a few times. Its antigen is not known. This CDR3 has 15 residues. Germline V CDR1 and CDR2: SGHAT, FQNNGV. With V trimmed by 8 bases and J by 1 base, 9 bases remained unmatched. MiXCR, run by TCRdb on the reads, gives a single entry per CDR3 protein. Of 150,000 to 200,000 distinct CDR3 sequences in the sample, less than 25% are singletons; the top ten hold roughly 25%. J is TRBJ2-7 and V is TRBV11-2; TRBD1 aligns across 9 bases. The material was CD8+ T cells from cultured PBMCs, obtained from culture after CMV antigen stimulation. This receptor was obtained from a human donor in good health (CMV status not recorded). Some clones in this sample may be carry-over from other donors' samples. The CDR3 is CASGQGSEVSYEQYF. The DNA for the CDR3 is TGTGCCAGCGGACAGGGGTCCGAGGTTTCCTACGAGCAGTACTTC.